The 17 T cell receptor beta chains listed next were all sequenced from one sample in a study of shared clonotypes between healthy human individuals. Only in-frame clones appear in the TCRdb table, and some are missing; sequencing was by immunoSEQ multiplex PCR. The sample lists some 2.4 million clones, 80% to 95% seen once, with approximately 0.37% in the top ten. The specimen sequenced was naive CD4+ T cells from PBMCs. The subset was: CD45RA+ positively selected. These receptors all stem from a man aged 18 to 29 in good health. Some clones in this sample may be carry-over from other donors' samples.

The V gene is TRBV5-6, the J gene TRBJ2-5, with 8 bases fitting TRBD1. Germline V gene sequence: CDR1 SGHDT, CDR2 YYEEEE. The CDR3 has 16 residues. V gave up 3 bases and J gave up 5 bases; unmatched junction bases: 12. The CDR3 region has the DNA TGTGCCAGCAGCTCGATCCGGACAGGGCTAAGGGAGACCCAGTACTTC. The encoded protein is CASSSIRTGLRETQYF.

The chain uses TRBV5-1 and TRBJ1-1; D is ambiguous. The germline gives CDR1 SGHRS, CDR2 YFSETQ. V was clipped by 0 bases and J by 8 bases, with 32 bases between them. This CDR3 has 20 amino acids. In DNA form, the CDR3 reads TGCGCCAGCAGCTTGGCGCCAACTAGGAACACTAATGAAATCCAAAAGGAAGCTTTCTTT. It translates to CASSLAPTRNTNEIQKEAFF.

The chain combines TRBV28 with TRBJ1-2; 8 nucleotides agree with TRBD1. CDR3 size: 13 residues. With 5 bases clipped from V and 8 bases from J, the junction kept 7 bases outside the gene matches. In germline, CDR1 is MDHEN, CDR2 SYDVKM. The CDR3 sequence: CASSTGQGSGYTF. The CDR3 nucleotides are TGTGCCAGCAGTACAGGACAGGGATCCGGCTACACCTTC.

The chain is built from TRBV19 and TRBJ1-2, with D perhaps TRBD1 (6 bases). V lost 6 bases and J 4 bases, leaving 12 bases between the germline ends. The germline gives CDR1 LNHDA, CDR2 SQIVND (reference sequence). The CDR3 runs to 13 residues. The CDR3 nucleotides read TGTGCCAGTAGGGGGGACACCGGCTATGGCTACACCTTC. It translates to CASRGDTGYGYTF.

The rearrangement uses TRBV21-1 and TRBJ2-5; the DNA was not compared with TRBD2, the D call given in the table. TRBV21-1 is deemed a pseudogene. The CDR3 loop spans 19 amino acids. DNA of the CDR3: TGTGCCAGCAGCAAATCTAGAGTTAGCGGGAGGTTCGGCCAAGAGACCCAGTACTTC. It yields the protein CASSKSRVSGRFGQETQYF.

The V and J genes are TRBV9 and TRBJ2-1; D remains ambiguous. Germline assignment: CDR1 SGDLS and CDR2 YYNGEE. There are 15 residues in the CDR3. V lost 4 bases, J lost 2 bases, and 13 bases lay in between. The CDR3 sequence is CASSLNFAAYNEQFF. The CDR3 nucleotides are TGTGCCAGCAGCCTAAACTTCGCCGCCTACAATGAGCAGTTCTTC.

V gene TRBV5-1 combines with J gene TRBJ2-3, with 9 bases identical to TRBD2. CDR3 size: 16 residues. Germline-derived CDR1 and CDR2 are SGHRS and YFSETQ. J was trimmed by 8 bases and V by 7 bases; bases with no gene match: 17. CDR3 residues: CASAAIAGERSGTQYF. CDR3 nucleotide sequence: TGCGCCAGCGCGGCCATAGCGGGAGAGAGGTCTGGTACGCAGTATTTT.

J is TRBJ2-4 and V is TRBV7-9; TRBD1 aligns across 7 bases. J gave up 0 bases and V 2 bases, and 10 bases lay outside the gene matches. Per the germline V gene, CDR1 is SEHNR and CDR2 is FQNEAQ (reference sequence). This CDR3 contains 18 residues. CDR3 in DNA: TGTGCCAGCAGCTTATCCTACGGGACAGATCTAGCCAAAAACATTCAGTACTTC. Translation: CASSLSYGTDLAKNIQYF.

The CDR3 loop reads CASSPDGFTEAFF. Written as DNA, the CDR3 is TGTGCCAGCAGCCCCGACGGTTTCACTGAAGCTTTCTTT. The rearrangement links TRBV9 to TRBJ1-1, with unresolved D. CDR1 SGDLS and CDR2 YYNGEE come from the germline V gene. This CDR3 has 13 residues. V gave up 4 bases and J gave up 4 bases, with 11 bases separating them.

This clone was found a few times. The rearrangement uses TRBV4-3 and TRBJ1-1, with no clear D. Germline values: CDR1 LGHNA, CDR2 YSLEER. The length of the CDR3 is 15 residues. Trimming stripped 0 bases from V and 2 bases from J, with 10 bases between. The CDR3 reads CASSQDGLSNTEAFF. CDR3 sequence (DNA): TGCGCCAGCAGCCAAGATGGGCTTTCCAACACTGAAGCTTTCTTT.

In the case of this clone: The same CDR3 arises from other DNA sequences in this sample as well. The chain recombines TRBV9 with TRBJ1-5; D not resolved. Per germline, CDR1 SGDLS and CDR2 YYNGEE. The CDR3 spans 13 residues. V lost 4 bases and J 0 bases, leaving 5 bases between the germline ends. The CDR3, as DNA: TGTGCCAGCAGCCCAGATAGCAATCAGCCCCAGCATTTT. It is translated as CASSPDSNQPQHF. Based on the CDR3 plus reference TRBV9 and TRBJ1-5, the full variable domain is DSGVTQTPKHLITATGQRVTLRCSPRSGDLSVYWYQQSLDQGLQFLIQYYNGEERAKGNILERFSAQQFPDLHSELNLSSLELGDSALYFCASSPDSNQPQHFGDGTRLSIL.

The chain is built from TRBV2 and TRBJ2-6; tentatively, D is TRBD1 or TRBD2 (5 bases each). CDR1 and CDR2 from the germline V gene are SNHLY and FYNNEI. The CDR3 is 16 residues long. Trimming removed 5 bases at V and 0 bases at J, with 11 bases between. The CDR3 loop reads CASSRGRASGANVLTF. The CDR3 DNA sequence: TGTGCCAGCAGTAGGGGACGGGCCTCTGGGGCCAACGTCCTGACTTTC.

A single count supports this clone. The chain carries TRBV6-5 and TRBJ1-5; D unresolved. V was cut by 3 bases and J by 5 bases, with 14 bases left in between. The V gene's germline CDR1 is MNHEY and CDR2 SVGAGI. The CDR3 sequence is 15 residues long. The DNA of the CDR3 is TGTGCCAGCAGTTATAGATGGGGTGGGGATCAGCCCCAGCATTTT. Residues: CASSYRWGGDQPQHF.

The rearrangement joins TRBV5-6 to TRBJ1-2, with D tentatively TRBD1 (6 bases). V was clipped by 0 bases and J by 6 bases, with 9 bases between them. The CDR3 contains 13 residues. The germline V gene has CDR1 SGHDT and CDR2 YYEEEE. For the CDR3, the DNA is TGTGCCAGCAGCTTGGTCAGGGGCCATGGCTACACCTTC. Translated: CASSLVRGHGYTF.

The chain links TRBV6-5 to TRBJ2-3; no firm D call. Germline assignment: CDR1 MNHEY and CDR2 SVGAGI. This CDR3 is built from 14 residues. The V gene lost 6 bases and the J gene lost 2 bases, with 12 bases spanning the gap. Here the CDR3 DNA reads TGTGCCAGCAGCCCCCGTCGGTACACAGATACGCAGTATTTT. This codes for CASSPRRYTDTQYF.

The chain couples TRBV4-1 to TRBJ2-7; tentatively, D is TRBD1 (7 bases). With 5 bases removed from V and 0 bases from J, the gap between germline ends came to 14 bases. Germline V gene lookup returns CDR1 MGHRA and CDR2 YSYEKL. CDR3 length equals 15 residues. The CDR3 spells CASSGGDRNSYEQYF. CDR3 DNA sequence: TGCGCCAGCAGCGGCGGGGACAGAAACTCCTACGAGCAGTACTTC.

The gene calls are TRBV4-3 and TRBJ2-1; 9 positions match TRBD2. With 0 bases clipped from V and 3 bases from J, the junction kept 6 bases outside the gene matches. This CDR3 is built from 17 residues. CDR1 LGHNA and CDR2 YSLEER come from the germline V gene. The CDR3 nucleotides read TGCGCCAGCAGCCAAGATGGCGCGGGAGGGCGCTACAATGAGCAGTTCTTC. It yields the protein CASSQDGAGGRYNEQFF.